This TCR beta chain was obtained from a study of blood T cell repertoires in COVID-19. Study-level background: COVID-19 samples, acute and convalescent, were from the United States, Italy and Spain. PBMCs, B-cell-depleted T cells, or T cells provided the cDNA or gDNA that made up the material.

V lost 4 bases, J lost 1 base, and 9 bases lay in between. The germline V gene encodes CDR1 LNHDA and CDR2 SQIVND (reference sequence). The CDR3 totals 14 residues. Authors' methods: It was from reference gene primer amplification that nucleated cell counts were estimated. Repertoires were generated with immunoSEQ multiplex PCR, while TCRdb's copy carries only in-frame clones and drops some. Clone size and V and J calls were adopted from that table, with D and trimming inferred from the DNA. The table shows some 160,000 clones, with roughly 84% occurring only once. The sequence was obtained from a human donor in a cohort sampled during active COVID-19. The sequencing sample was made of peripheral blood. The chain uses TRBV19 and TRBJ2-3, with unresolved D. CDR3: CASSTGYGTDTQYF. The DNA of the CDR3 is TGTGCCAGTAGTACCGGGTACGGCACAGATACGCAGTATTTT.